The 5 T cell receptor beta chains reported below all come from one sample, sequenced in a study of T cell responses to AZD1222 COVID-19 vaccine. Some clones are missing from TCRdb's copy, which holds only in-frame ones; the method was immunoSEQ multiplex PCR. This repertoire shows roughly 150,000 clones, about 89% found once; its top ten account for 4.5% to 6.5%. This material consisted of peripheral blood, taken on day 0 of AZD1222 vaccination. The source of these receptors is an adult in good health.

The chain couples TRBV30 to TRBJ1-3; D unresolved. This CDR3 contains 12 residues. Germline loops: CDR1 GTSNPN, CDR2 SVGIG (reference sequence). Trimming removed 5 bases from V and 5 bases from J, with 10 bases in between. Here the CDR3 reads CAWLRTRNTIYF. In DNA form, the CDR3 reads TGTGCCTGGTTGAGGACCCGAAACACCATATATTTT.

The V call is TRBV5-1, the J call TRBJ1-2; 11 bases line up with TRBD1. Germline trimming cut 5 bases from V and 8 bases from J; bases unmatched to any gene: 8. Germline V gives CDR1 SGHRS, CDR2 YFSETQ. The CDR3 contains 14 residues. The CDR3 sequence: CASRQGTGGIGYTF. The CDR3 nucleotides read TGCGCCAGCAGACAAGGGACAGGGGGAATCGGCTACACCTTC.

The gene calls are TRBV10-2 and TRBJ2-7, with D unclear. Looked up from germline, CDR1 is WSHSY and CDR2 is SAAADI. The CDR3 contains 16 residues. V was pared by 0 bases and J by 0 bases, with 12 bases between. CDR3 sequence reads: CASSESGRLYSYEQYF. The CDR3 bases are TGCGCCAGCAGTGAGTCGGGAAGGCTTTACTCCTACGAGCAGTACTTC.

This chain joins TRBV18 and TRBJ1-3; D ambiguous. With 3 bases removed from V and 1 base from J, the gap between germline ends came to 7 bases. This CDR3 has 14 residues. Per the germline V gene, CDR1 is KGHSH and CDR2 is LQKENI. DNA for the CDR3: TGTGCCAGCTCACCTATACCGTCTGGAAACACCATATATTTT. Residues: CASSPIPSGNTIYF.

The chain has TRBV7-8 and TRBJ1-4, with D unresolved. Germline V CDR1 and CDR2: SGHVS, FQNEAQ. Trimming removed 4 bases from V and 8 bases from J, with 17 bases in between. The CDR3 is 15 amino acids. The CDR3 reads CASSSGGTGGEKLFF. The DNA of the CDR3 is TGTGCCAGCAGCTCCGGTGGAACGGGAGGAGAAAAACTGTTTTTT.